These T cell receptor beta chains were read from a single sample in a study of T-cell reconstitution after alpha-beta-depleted transplantation in children. Each CDR3 protein gets one entry after TCRdb re-called the PCR reads with MiXCR. The sample records about 610,000 distinct CDR3 sequences, more than 20% being singletons. This specimen was PBMCs, taken before TCRalphabeta/CD19-depleted stem cell transplant. Every receptor here comes from a boy younger than two with Wiskott-Aldrich syndrome, due to receive a stem cell transplant. Each CDR3 is given with its conserved first and last residue. D genes are given only for firm matches. The size field is filled for only some rows; it gives once, few, many or a size class.

clone_size: .; j_call: TRBJ1-6; d_call: .; v_call: TRBV7-2; cdr3_nt: TGTGCCAGCAGCTTACCGACAGGAATAAGTTATTATTCACCCCTCCACTTT; cdr3_aa: CASSLPTGISYYSPLHF
clone_size: .; j_call: TRBJ1-1; d_call: TRBD1; v_call: TRBV30; cdr3_nt: TGTGCCTGGAACAGGGGTGCGAACACTGAAGCTTTCTTT; cdr3_aa: CAWNRGANTEAFF
clone_size: .; j_call: TRBJ2-3; d_call: .; v_call: TRBV7-9; cdr3_nt: TGTGCCGGTATTACAGGGACCACAGATACGCAGTATTTT; cdr3_aa: CAGITGTTDTQYF
clone_size: .; j_call: TRBJ2-1; d_call: .; v_call: TRBV20-1; cdr3_nt: TGCAGTGCTAGAGATCAAGTTATGTGGCAGTTCTTC; cdr3_aa: CSARDQVMWQFF
clone_size: few; j_call: TRBJ1-5; d_call: .; v_call: TRBV7-8; cdr3_nt: TGTGCCAGCAGCCGCGGGGGGGTTGCCCAGCCCCAGCATTTT; cdr3_aa: CASSRGGVAQPQHF
clone_size: .; j_call: TRBJ1-2; d_call: .; v_call: TRBV7-2; cdr3_nt: TGTGCCAGCAGCTTAGTGGGACGTGGCTACACCTTC; cdr3_aa: CASSLVGRGYTF
clone_size: few; j_call: TRBJ2-7; d_call: .; v_call: TRBV7-3; cdr3_nt: TGTGCCAGCAGCTTCACAGGGACCCACGAGCAGTACTTC; cdr3_aa: CASSFTGTHEQYF
clone_size: few; j_call: TRBJ2-1; d_call: TRBD2; v_call: TRBV3-1; cdr3_nt: TGTGCCAGCAGCCTCTTTTCGGGACTAGACAATGAGCAGTTCTTC; cdr3_aa: CASSLFSGLDNEQFF
clone_size: few; j_call: TRBJ2-3; d_call: TRBD2; v_call: TRBV20-1; cdr3_nt: TGCAGTGCTAGTAGACTAGCGGGCGGAGGGGATACGCAGTATTTT; cdr3_aa: CSASRLAGGGDTQYF
clone_size: few; j_call: TRBJ2-2; d_call: .; v_call: TRBV5-1; cdr3_nt: TGCGTCAGCAGCCCAGGGGCGGGGACGAACACCGGGGAGCTGTTTTTT; cdr3_aa: CVSSPGAGTNTGELFF
clone_size: few; j_call: TRBJ2-3; d_call: .; v_call: TRBV14; cdr3_nt: TGTGCCAGCAGCCAAGACGTGGGACCATTCACAGATACGCAGTATTTT; cdr3_aa: CASSQDVGPFTDTQYF
clone_size: .; j_call: TRBJ2-3; d_call: TRBD2; v_call: TRBV11-2; cdr3_nt: TGTGCCAGCAGCTTAGGGACTAGCGGGAGTCTGGGCACAGATACGCAGTATTTT; cdr3_aa: CASSLGTSGSLGTDTQYF
clone_size: few; j_call: TRBJ2-2; d_call: .; v_call: TRBV2; cdr3_nt: TGTGCCAGCAGTGTTGAGGCAGAGACGAACACCGGGGAGCTGTTTTTT; cdr3_aa: CASSVEAETNTGELFF
clone_size: .; j_call: TRBJ2-1; d_call: .; v_call: TRBV6-5; cdr3_nt: TGTGCCAGCAGTTCCAGAATCTTACAGGGATCTAGCTCCTACAATGAGCAGTTCTTC; cdr3_aa: CASSSRILQGSSSYNEQFF
clone_size: few; j_call: TRBJ2-5; d_call: TRBD2; v_call: TRBV5-1; cdr3_nt: TGCGCCAGCAGCTTGGTGTTTGCAGCGGGAGTTCGTTATGGACAAGAGACCCAGTACTTC; cdr3_aa: CASSLVFAAGVRYGQETQYF
clone_size: .; j_call: TRBJ2-1; d_call: TRBD2; v_call: TRBV27; cdr3_nt: TGTGCCAGCAGTTCGGGCCTAGCGGGTATATCCTACAATGAGCAGTTCTTC; cdr3_aa: CASSSGLAGISYNEQFF